This T cell receptor (beta chain) was observed in a study of cytomegalovirus exposure and HLA in healthy donors. Study summary: As released early, the data held approximately 80 million unique TCRs from HLA-typed donors.

Primers for the PCR totalled 60 Vbeta and 13 Jbeta. TCRdb keeps only in-frame clones here, not all; method: immunoSEQ multiplex PCR. The table shows 95,000 to 150,000 clones, with around 78% occurring only once. This clone was recorded only once. The sample taken for sequencing was PBMCs. This TCR was sampled from a man in his fifties in good health and CMV-seronegative.

The CDR3 here is CASSFGRVSYNEQFF. The CDR3 coding sequence is TGTGCCAGCAGCTTCGGCAGGGTCTCCTACAATGAGCAGTTCTTC. V is TRBV7-8 and J is TRBJ2-1, with a weak D call TRBD1 (5 bases). V was cut by 3 bases and J by 0 bases, with 9 bases left in between. This CDR3 comprises 15 residues. Germline V gene sequence: CDR1 SGHVS, CDR2 FQNEAQ. Variable domain in full (rest from reference TRBV7-8 and TRBJ2-1): GAGVSQSPRYKVAKRGQDVALRCDPISGHVSLFWYQQALGQGPEFLTYFQNEAQLDKSGLPSDRFFAERPEGSVSTLKIQRTQQEDSAVYLCASSFGRVSYNEQFFGPGTRLTVL.